This TCR beta chain was identified during a study of cytomegalovirus exposure and HLA in healthy donors. General study findings and limits: Most TCR sequences were seen very rarely across donors, but some public TCRs occurred in many. Presence/absence analyses took donor sequencing depth as roughly uniform.

Researchers ran the PCR with 60 Vbeta and 13 Jbeta primers. As originally analysed: Later, an analysis found 80 million or so unique TCR beta chains, and about 10 million of these were shared. TCRdb's table, derived via immunoSEQ multiplex PCR, lists solely in-frame clones and lacks some. D and trimming come from the DNA, and the V and J calls and clone size come from that table. The sample yields roughly 120,000 clones, of which the top ten take up roughly 1%. Donors counted as nominally healthy when sampled, yet unrecorded immune exposures were likely. Worth noting for this clone: Its antigen is not identified. Additional DNA sequences in this sample encode the identical CDR3.

V trimming: 5 bases; J trimming: 6 bases; junction bases outside the gene matches: 10. Per germline, CDR1 SEHNR and CDR2 FQNEAQ (reference sequence). This CDR3 is 15 amino acids long. The rearrangement links TRBV7-9 to TRBJ2-7; 10 bases agree with TRBD2. The origin of this receptor is a man aged 18 to 29 in good health and CMV-seronegative. Material for sequencing was PBMCs. The chain's CDR3 is CASSQPGLALFEQYF. The CDR3 DNA is TGTGCCAGCAGCCAACCGGGACTAGCGTTGTTCGAGCAGTACTTC.